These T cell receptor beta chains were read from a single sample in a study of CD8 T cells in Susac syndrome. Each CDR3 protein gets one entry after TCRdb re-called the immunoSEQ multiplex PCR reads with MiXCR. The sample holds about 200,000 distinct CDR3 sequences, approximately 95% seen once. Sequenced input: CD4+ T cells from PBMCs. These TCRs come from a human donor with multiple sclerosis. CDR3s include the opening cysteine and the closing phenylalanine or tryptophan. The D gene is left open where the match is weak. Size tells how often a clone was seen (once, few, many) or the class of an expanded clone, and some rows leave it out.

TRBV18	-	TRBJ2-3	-	TGTGCCAGCTTATCCCTCATCGCAGATACGCAGTATTTT	CASLSLIADTQYF
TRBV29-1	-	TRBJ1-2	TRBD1	TGCAGCGTACCCGGGACAGGAAGGAACTATGGCTACACCTTC	CSVPGTGRNYGYTF
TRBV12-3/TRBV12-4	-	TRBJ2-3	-	TGTGCCAGCCTTCGTCGCGGAACCACAGATACGCAGTATTTT	CASLRRGTTDTQYF
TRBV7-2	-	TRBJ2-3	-	TGTGCCAGCAGCTTAGTGGGCAGTTCTAGCACAGATACGCAGTATTTT	CASSLVGSSSTDTQYF
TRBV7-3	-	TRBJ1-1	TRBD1	TGTGCCAGCAGCGGGGACAGCGTGTCTAACACTGAAGCTTTCTTT	CASSGDSVSNTEAFF
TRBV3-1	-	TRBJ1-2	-	TGTGCCAGCAGCCAAGATCCCGGGGTTGGCTTGGGTGGCTACACCTTC	CASSQDPGVGLGGYTF
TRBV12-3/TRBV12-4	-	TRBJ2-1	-	TGTGCCAGCATCTGGGGGGATGAGCAGTTCTTC	CASIWGDEQFF
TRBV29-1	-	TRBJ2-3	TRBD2	TGCAGCGTTACGGGGGGACTTGGGGGAGCAGATACGCAGTATTTT	CSVTGGLGGADTQYF
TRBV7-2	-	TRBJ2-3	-	TGTGCCAGCAGCTTAGCGCGGGGTGATACGCAGTATTTT	CASSLARGDTQYF
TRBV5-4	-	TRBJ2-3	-	TGTGCCAGCAGCTTGGTATCGAGCGCAGATACGCAGTATTTT	CASSLVSSADTQYF
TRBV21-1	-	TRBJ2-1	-	TGTGCCAGACAGGGGGCGGCGGTTGAGCAGTTCTTC	CARQGAAVEQFF
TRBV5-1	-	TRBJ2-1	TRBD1	TGCGCCAGCCGCGTAGGACAGGTAGATGAGCAGTTCTTC	CASRVGQVDEQFF
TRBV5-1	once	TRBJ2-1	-	TGCGCCAGCAGCTCTGCTACTTCCTACAATGAGCAGTTCTTC	CASSSATSYNEQFF
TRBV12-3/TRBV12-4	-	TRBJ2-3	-	TGTGCCAGCATACACCGTCGGGGCTTCACAGATACGCAGTATTTT	CASIHRRGFTDTQYF
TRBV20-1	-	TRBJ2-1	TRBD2	TGCAGTGCTCCTCGGGGCGGGGGAAGCTCCTACAATGAGCAGTTCTTC	CSAPRGGGSSYNEQFF
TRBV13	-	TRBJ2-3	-	TGTGCCAGCAGCAACTCGAGGGGGGGATCTGTTACGCAGTATTTT	CASSNSRGGSVTQYF
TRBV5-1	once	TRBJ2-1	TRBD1	TGCGCCAGCAGCGCCGGACAGGGACAGTACAATGAGCAGTTCTTC	CASSAGQGQYNEQFF
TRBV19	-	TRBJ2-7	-	TGTGCCAGTAGTATTGGAGGGTTCTACGAGCAGTACTTC	CASSIGGFYEQYF
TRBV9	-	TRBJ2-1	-	TGTGCCAGCAGCGTAGGTGTTAGCAATGAGCAGTTCTTC	CASSVGVSNEQFF
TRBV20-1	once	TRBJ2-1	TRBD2	TGCAGTGCTAGAGTCGGGGGGGGACGATTTGAGCAGTTCTTC	CSARVGGGRFEQFF
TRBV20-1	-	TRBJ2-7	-	TGCAGTGCTCCATCACCGACGATCTACGAGCAGTACTTC	CSAPSPTIYEQYF
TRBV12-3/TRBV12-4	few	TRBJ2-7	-	TGTGCCAGCAGTCCCGCCTACGAGCAGTACTTC	CASSPAYEQYF
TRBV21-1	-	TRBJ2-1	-	TGTGACAGGGGCAACAATGAGCAGTTCTTC	CDRGNNEQFF
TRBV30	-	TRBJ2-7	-	TGTGCCTGGAGTGTCACACTCGAGCAGTACTTC	CAWSVTLEQYF
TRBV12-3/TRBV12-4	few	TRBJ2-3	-	TGTGCCAGCAGTTTCATAGGGACAGATACGCAGTATTTT	CASSFIGTDTQYF
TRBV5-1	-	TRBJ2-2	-	TGCGCCAGCACTTACTCTCAGGGCAACACCGGGGAGCTGTTTTTT	CASTYSQGNTGELFF
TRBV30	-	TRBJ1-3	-	TGTGCCTGGAGTCCGACAATCGCTGGAAACACCATATATTTT	CAWSPTIAGNTIYF
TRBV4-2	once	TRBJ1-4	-	TGTGCCAGCAGCGAGACAGTCGCTAAAGGACTGTTTTTT	CASSETVAKGLFF
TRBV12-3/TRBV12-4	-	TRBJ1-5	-	TGTGCCAGCAGTTTAAGTCGGGGAATTCATCAGCCCCAGCATTTT	CASSLSRGIHQPQHF
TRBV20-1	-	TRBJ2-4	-	TGCAGTGCGCACGTCAAAAACATTCAGTACTTC	CSAHVKNIQYF
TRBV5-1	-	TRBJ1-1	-	TGCGCCAGCAGCTTGCAGGGTGGGAACACTGAAGCTTTCTTT	CASSLQGGNTEAFF
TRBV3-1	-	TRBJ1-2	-	TGTGCCAGCAGCCAAGGCCCGGACGTTGTCTATGGCTACACCTTC	CASSQGPDVVYGYTF
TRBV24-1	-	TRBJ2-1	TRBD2	TGTGCCACCAGTGGTTCCGGACTAGAGGATGAGCAGTTCTTC	CATSGSGLEDEQFF
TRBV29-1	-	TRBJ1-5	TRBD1	TGCAGCGTTGGGGACAGGCTGAATCAGCCCCAGCATTTT	CSVGDRLNQPQHF
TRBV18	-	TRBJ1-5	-	TGTGCCAGCTCACCACGACGGGGATCAAATCAGCCCCAGCATTTT	CASSPRRGSNQPQHF
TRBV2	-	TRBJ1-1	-	TGTGCCAGCAGTACAGGGTCGGTTACTGAAGCTTTCTTT	CASSTGSVTEAFF
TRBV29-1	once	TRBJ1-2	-	TGCAGCGTTGAATCCCCAGGAGGGGCTCAGGGTGGCTACACCTTC	CSVESPGGAQGGYTF
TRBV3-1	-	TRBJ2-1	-	TGTGCCAGCAGCCAAGATTGGGATAACAGTTACAATGAGCAGTTCTTC	CASSQDWDNSYNEQFF
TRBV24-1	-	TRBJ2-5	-	TGTGCCACCAGTGATTTAGACAGGCCCGCCTCGACCCAGTACTTC	CATSDLDRPASTQYF
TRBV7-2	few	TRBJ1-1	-	TGTGCCAGCAGCTTAGTGGAGAGGACTGAAGCTTTCTTT	CASSLVERTEAFF
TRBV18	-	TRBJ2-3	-	TGTGCCAGCTCACCATCGTACCTTAGCACAGATACGCAGTATTTT	CASSPSYLSTDTQYF
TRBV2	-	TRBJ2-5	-	TGTGCCAGCAGTGGAGGGGGGGCGGACCAAGAGACCCAGTACTTC	CASSGGGADQETQYF
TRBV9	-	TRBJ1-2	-	TGTGCCAGCAGCGTAGGAACAGGAAACTATGGCTACACCTTC	CASSVGTGNYGYTF
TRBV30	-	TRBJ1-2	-	TGTGCCTGGAGTGAAGCAGGATTAGGCCAATCCTATGGCTACACCTTC	CAWSEAGLGQSYGYTF
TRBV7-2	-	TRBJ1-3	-	TGTGCCAGCAGGGAACGTAGTGGAAACACCATATATTTT	CASRERSGNTIYF
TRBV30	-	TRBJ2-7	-	TGTGCCTGGAGTGCGTCCGAGGTCGAGCAGTACTTC	CAWSASEVEQYF
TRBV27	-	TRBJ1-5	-	TGTGCCAGCAGGTCCCGGGGGGGGCCCCAGCATTTT	CASRSRGGPQHF
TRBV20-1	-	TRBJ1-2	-	TGCAGTGCTAGCCCCTCGGTCGTAGGCTATGGCTACACCTTC	CSASPSVVGYGYTF
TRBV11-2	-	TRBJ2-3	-	TGTGCCAGCAGCTTAGGCCCCTCAGCGGATACGCAGTATTTT	CASSLGPSADTQYF